This TCR beta chain originates from a study of neoadjuvant nivolumab and ipilimumab in lung cancer. A note on this clone: Its specificity is unknown.

General observations from the study: TCR richness and clonality were higher in tumors than adjacent uninvolved lung. A small number of samples were TCR sequenced.

V lost 4 bases, J lost 2 bases, and 6 bases stayed unmatched. CDR3 length: 15 residues. Per germline, CDR1 MGHRA and CDR2 YSYEKL. Sequencing used immunoSEQ multiplex PCR; TCRdb keeps in-frame clones, though not all of them. The sample lists tens of thousands of clones; around 89% were seen once. This TCR was recovered from an adult with non-small cell lung cancer. Some clones in this sample may be carry-over from other donors' samples. Sequenced material: blood, taken before neoadjuvant nivolumab, alone or with ipilimumab. The chain joins TRBV4-1 to TRBJ2-7; 9 positions match TRBD2. CDR3 DNA sequence: TGCGCCAGCAGCCCAGAGACTAGCGGCACCTACGAGCAGTACTTC. This translates into CASSPETSGTYEQYF.